The rows below give T cell receptor beta chains drawn from one sample of a study of shared clonotypes between healthy human individuals. Produced via immunoSEQ multiplex PCR; TCRdb's table is partial and in-frame only. Among 2.3 million or so clones listed, approximately 93% were seen once. The sequenced material came from naive CD4+ T cells from PBMCs. Receptor source: a man younger than 30 in good health. Some clones in this sample may be carry-over from other donors' samples. CDR3s include the opening cysteine and the closing phenylalanine or tryptophan. A D gene is named only where the DNA matches it firmly. The size field is filled for only some rows; it gives once, few, many or a size class.

d_call: -
clone_size: -
j_call: TRBJ2-5
v_call: TRBV2
cdr3_nt: TGTGCCAGCAGGAAACGGGAGACCCAGTACTTC
cdr3_aa: CASRKRETQYF

d_call: TRBD2
clone_size: -
j_call: TRBJ2-1
v_call: TRBV4-2
cdr3_nt: TGTGCCAGCAGCCAAGATTTTACTAGCGGGAACGATGAGCAGTTCTTC
cdr3_aa: CASSQDFTSGNDEQFF

d_call: -
clone_size: -
j_call: TRBJ2-1
v_call: TRBV11-2
cdr3_nt: TGTGCCAGCAGCACTTTTAGGGACGCCTCCAATGAGCAGTTCTTC
cdr3_aa: CASSTFRDASNEQFF

d_call: -
clone_size: -
j_call: TRBJ2-3
v_call: TRBV9
cdr3_nt: TGTGCCAGCAGCGTTCTAGACAGATCCAGCACAGATACGCAGTATTTT
cdr3_aa: CASSVLDRSSTDTQYF

d_call: TRBD2
clone_size: -
j_call: TRBJ2-5
v_call: TRBV9
cdr3_nt: TGTGCCAGCAGCCTGGGACTAGCGGGACAAGAGACCCAGTACTTC
cdr3_aa: CASSLGLAGQETQYF

d_call: TRBD2
clone_size: -
j_call: TRBJ2-1
v_call: TRBV7-6
cdr3_nt: TGTGCCAGCAGCTTAAAGTCTCCCGCGAGAACTAGCGGGAGAGACAATGAGCAGTTCTTC
cdr3_aa: CASSLKSPARTSGRDNEQFF

d_call: -
clone_size: once
j_call: TRBJ1-1
v_call: TRBV6-1
cdr3_nt: TGTGCCAGCAGTGAATACGGCGGGACCCTTCTTTCCTACACTGAAGCTTTCTTT
cdr3_aa: CASSEYGGTLLSYTEAFF

d_call: -
clone_size: -
j_call: TRBJ1-2
v_call: TRBV20-1
cdr3_nt: TGCAGTGCTAGACTCCCGTATGGCTACACCTTC
cdr3_aa: CSARLPYGYTF

d_call: TRBD2
clone_size: -
j_call: TRBJ2-5
v_call: TRBV5-1
cdr3_nt: TGCGCCAGCAGCTTGACCGGGACTAGCGAAGAGACCCAGTACTTC
cdr3_aa: CASSLTGTSEETQYF

d_call: TRBD2
clone_size: -
j_call: TRBJ2-2
v_call: TRBV27
cdr3_nt: TGTGCCAGCAGTTCGCAAAAGAGCGGGAGGCTTGAAATCGGGGAGCTGTTTTTT
cdr3_aa: CASSSQKSGRLEIGELFF

d_call: TRBD2
clone_size: -
j_call: TRBJ2-2
v_call: TRBV4-3
cdr3_nt: TGCGCCAGCAGCCAAAAGTGGGTAACTAGCGGGAGTTTCGCCGGGGAGCTGTTTTTT
cdr3_aa: CASSQKWVTSGSFAGELFF

d_call: TRBD2
clone_size: -
j_call: TRBJ2-1
v_call: TRBV11-2
cdr3_nt: TGTGCCAGCAGCCCCGGGCTACTAGCGGGGTACAATGAGCAGTTCTTC
cdr3_aa: CASSPGLLAGYNEQFF

d_call: -
clone_size: -
j_call: TRBJ2-4
v_call: TRBV6-1
cdr3_nt: TGTGCCAGCAGTGTGGGGGAAAACATTCAGTACTTC
cdr3_aa: CASSVGENIQYF

d_call: -
clone_size: -
j_call: TRBJ2-6
v_call: TRBV5-1
cdr3_nt: TGCGCCAGCAGACCCACCTCTGGGGCCAACGTCCTGACTTTC
cdr3_aa: CASRPTSGANVLTF

d_call: -
clone_size: -
j_call: TRBJ2-5
v_call: TRBV5-4
cdr3_nt: TGTGCCAGCAGCCGGAGGGCAGGGGGGGAAGAGACCCAGTACTTC
cdr3_aa: CASSRRAGGEETQYF

d_call: -
clone_size: -
j_call: TRBJ2-7
v_call: TRBV29-1
cdr3_nt: TGCAGCGTTAAAGCGGGAGCAGGGGGCATTCTGGTTGAGTACTTC
cdr3_aa: CSVKAGAGGILVEYF

d_call: TRBD2
clone_size: once
j_call: TRBJ2-7
v_call: TRBV5-1
cdr3_nt: TGCGCCAGCAGCGGGGCAACTAGCGGGGACGAGCAGTACTTC
cdr3_aa: CASSGATSGDEQYF

d_call: TRBD2
clone_size: -
j_call: TRBJ2-7
v_call: TRBV30
cdr3_nt: TGTGCCTGGAGTGTACGGACTAGCCGTTCCTACGAGCAGTACTTC
cdr3_aa: CAWSVRTSRSYEQYF

d_call: TRBD1
clone_size: -
j_call: TRBJ2-1
v_call: TRBV27
cdr3_nt: TGTGCCAGCAGTTTAGGGGACAGGGGCTTCAATGAGCAGTTCTTC
cdr3_aa: CASSLGDRGFNEQFF

d_call: TRBD1
clone_size: -
j_call: TRBJ2-1
v_call: TRBV7-9
cdr3_nt: TGTGCCAGCAGCCCACCGACAGGGGGCCGACCTAATGAGCAGTTCTTC
cdr3_aa: CASSPPTGGRPNEQFF

d_call: -
clone_size: -
j_call: TRBJ2-1
v_call: TRBV30
cdr3_nt: TGTGCCTGGAGTCTCGAAAGGAGTAGGAACAATGAGCAGTTCTTC
cdr3_aa: CAWSLERSRNNEQFF

d_call: TRBD1
clone_size: -
j_call: TRBJ2-2
v_call: TRBV7-8
cdr3_nt: TGTGCCAGCAGCTTAGACAGGGGGTTAGCCGGGGAGCTGTTTTTT
cdr3_aa: CASSLDRGLAGELFF

d_call: TRBD2
clone_size: -
j_call: TRBJ2-2
v_call: TRBV4-2
cdr3_nt: TGTGCCAGCAGCCAAGAGGGACTAGCGGGAAACACCGGGGAGCTGTTTTTT
cdr3_aa: CASSQEGLAGNTGELFF

d_call: -
clone_size: -
j_call: TRBJ1-2
v_call: TRBV19
cdr3_nt: TGTGCCAGTAGTATAATTGGTGGCAGAGCTAACTATGGCTACACCTTC
cdr3_aa: CASSIIGGRANYGYTF

d_call: TRBD1
clone_size: -
j_call: TRBJ1-4
v_call: TRBV2
cdr3_nt: TGTGCCAGCAGGGGACAGGGTGTAACTAATGAAAAACTGTTTTTT
cdr3_aa: CASRGQGVTNEKLFF

d_call: -
clone_size: -
j_call: TRBJ2-1
v_call: TRBV11-2
cdr3_nt: TGTGCCAGCAGCCTACTTCGTGGGGGGAAGTCCCATGAGCAGTTCTTC
cdr3_aa: CASSLLRGGKSHEQFF

d_call: TRBD1
clone_size: -
j_call: TRBJ1-5
v_call: TRBV28
cdr3_nt: TGTGCCAGCAGCTCGACAGGGCTTAGTAGTCAGCCCCAGCATTTT
cdr3_aa: CASSSTGLSSQPQHF

d_call: TRBD1
clone_size: -
j_call: TRBJ2-7
v_call: TRBV6-6
cdr3_nt: TGTGCCAGCAGTTACGGGACAGGGGGGTACGAGCAGTACTTC
cdr3_aa: CASSYGTGGYEQYF

d_call: TRBD2
clone_size: -
j_call: TRBJ2-7
v_call: TRBV6-5
cdr3_nt: TGTGCCAGCAGGACGACTAGCGGGGGCATGGACTTC
cdr3_aa: CASRTTSGGMDF

d_call: -
clone_size: -
j_call: TRBJ2-1
v_call: TRBV7-8
cdr3_nt: TGTGCCAGCACCTGGGGGAGGAGGGCCTTGCAGGGGCAGTTCTTC
cdr3_aa: CASTWGRRALQGQFF

d_call: -
clone_size: -
j_call: TRBJ1-1
v_call: TRBV28
cdr3_nt: TGTGCCAGCAGTTCCCCCCGACACGGGCGAGCTTTCTTT
cdr3_aa: CASSSPRHGRAFF

d_call: TRBD2
clone_size: -
j_call: TRBJ2-5
v_call: TRBV4-3
cdr3_nt: TGCGCCAGCAGCCAAGATTGGTTCGCGGGGAGGGTGGGACAAGAGACCCAGTACTTC
cdr3_aa: CASSQDWFAGRVGQETQYF

d_call: -
clone_size: -
j_call: TRBJ2-7
v_call: TRBV7-2
cdr3_nt: TGTGCCAGCAGCTTAAGAGTTTTGGGCCTTTACGAGCAGTACTTC
cdr3_aa: CASSLRVLGLYEQYF

d_call: TRBD1
clone_size: -
j_call: TRBJ2-7
v_call: TRBV14
cdr3_nt: TGTGCCAGCAGCCCCAGCGGGACAGGGCATGGTGAGCAGTACTTC
cdr3_aa: CASSPSGTGHGEQYF

d_call: TRBD1
clone_size: once
j_call: TRBJ1-3
v_call: TRBV5-6
cdr3_nt: TGTGCCAGCAGCTTATGGACAGGGCCCTCTGGAAACACCATATATTTT
cdr3_aa: CASSLWTGPSGNTIYF

d_call: TRBD2
clone_size: -
j_call: TRBJ2-1
v_call: TRBV7-3
cdr3_nt: TGTGCCAGCAGCTTTGGGACTAGGTCCTACAATGAGCAGTTCTTC
cdr3_aa: CASSFGTRSYNEQFF

d_call: -
clone_size: -
j_call: TRBJ2-7
v_call: TRBV5-4
cdr3_nt: TGTGCCAGCAGCTTGGCCGGCGGGCCGCTCGAGCAGTACTTC
cdr3_aa: CASSLAGGPLEQYF

d_call: -
clone_size: -
j_call: TRBJ2-7
v_call: TRBV15
cdr3_nt: TGTGCCACCAGCAGAGGAATGAGACTTCAAGAGTACTTC
cdr3_aa: CATSRGMRLQEYF

d_call: TRBD1
clone_size: once
j_call: TRBJ1-2
v_call: TRBV10-3
cdr3_nt: TGTGCCATCAGTGAGTCCCGGGACAGGCTCTATGGCTACACCTTC
cdr3_aa: CAISESRDRLYGYTF

d_call: -
clone_size: -
j_call: TRBJ1-5
v_call: TRBV5-1
cdr3_nt: TGCGCCAGCAGCTTACAGGGCCCTGATCAGCCCCAGCATTTT
cdr3_aa: CASSLQGPDQPQHF

d_call: -
clone_size: -
j_call: TRBJ2-1
v_call: TRBV7-6
cdr3_nt: TGTGCCAGCAGCCCCCGGACAGAGTTCAATGAGCAGTTCTTC
cdr3_aa: CASSPRTEFNEQFF

d_call: -
clone_size: -
j_call: TRBJ2-3
v_call: TRBV2
cdr3_nt: TGTGCCAGCAGTGGATTGGCGGTACAGAATACGCAGTATTTT
cdr3_aa: CASSGLAVQNTQYF

d_call: -
clone_size: -
j_call: TRBJ2-7
v_call: TRBV7-2
cdr3_nt: TGTGCCAGCAGCCCGGCAACCGCTCCTTACGAGCAGTACTTC
cdr3_aa: CASSPATAPYEQYF

d_call: -
clone_size: -
j_call: TRBJ1-1
v_call: TRBV4-1
cdr3_nt: TGCGCCAGCAGCCAAGATCCGGGTCCATCGGGGGGCCGCCGCACTGAAGCTTTCTTT
cdr3_aa: CASSQDPGPSGGRRTEAFF

d_call: TRBD1
clone_size: -
j_call: TRBJ1-2
v_call: TRBV5-4
cdr3_nt: TGTGCCAGCAGCGCGCCGGGACAGGGAAAAGATGGCTACACCTTC
cdr3_aa: CASSAPGQGKDGYTF

d_call: TRBD1
clone_size: -
j_call: TRBJ2-3
v_call: TRBV9
cdr3_nt: TGTGCCAGCAGCGAGGCAGGGGGTACGCAGTATTTT
cdr3_aa: CASSEAGGTQYF